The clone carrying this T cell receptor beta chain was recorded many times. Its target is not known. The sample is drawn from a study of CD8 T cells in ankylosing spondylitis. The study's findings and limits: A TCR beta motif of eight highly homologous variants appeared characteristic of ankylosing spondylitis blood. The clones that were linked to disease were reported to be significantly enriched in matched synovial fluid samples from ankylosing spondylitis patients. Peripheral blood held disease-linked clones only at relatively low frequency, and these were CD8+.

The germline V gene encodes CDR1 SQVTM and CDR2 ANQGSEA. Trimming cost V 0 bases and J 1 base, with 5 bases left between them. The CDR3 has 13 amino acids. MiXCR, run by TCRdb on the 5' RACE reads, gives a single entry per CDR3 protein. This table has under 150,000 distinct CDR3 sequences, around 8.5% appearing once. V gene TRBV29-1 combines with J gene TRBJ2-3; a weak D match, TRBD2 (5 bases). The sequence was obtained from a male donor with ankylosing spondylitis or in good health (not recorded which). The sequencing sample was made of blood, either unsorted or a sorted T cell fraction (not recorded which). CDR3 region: CSVEEGGTDTQYF. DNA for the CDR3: TGCAGCGTTGAAGAGGGAGGCACAGATACGCAGTATTTT.